This TCR beta chain was obtained from a study of blood T cells in healthy people across ages. Study observations and caveats: Donor CMV status was unknown, possibly confounding expanded clonotype changes. Higher diversity, along with more naive CD4+ cells, distinguished long-lived donors from aged donors.

This clonotype has just a few counts. Its antigen is not identified. Combining a sample-barcoded 5' primer with a J-beta primer mix, a second PCR ran for roughly 7 to 11 cycles. Every sample gave at least 3 million paired-end reads containing CDR3. TCRdb reprocessed the 5' RACE reads with MiXCR, giving one entry per CDR3 protein. The top ten clones hold 17% of a sample with 870,000 or so distinct CDR3 sequences, around 30% of them seen once. The CDR3 consists of 13 residues. Germline assignment: CDR1 SEHNR and CDR2 FQNEAQ (reference sequence). Trimming removed 5 bases from V and 0 bases from J, with 7 bases in between.

The chain is built from TRBV7-9 and TRBJ1-1; D ambiguous. The TCR comes from a woman aged 80 or over in good health. Source material: blood. Here the CDR3 reads CASSPDVNTEAFF. CDR3 nucleotides: TGTGCCAGCAGCCCTGATGTGAACACTGAAGCTTTCTTT.